The 21 T cell receptor beta chains listed next were all sequenced from one sample in a study of brain T cells in children with intractable seizures. Data came from immunoSEQ multiplex PCR; TCRdb stores just in-frame clones and leaves some out. This table has approximately 41,000 clones, 75% to 95% appearing once. Material: peripheral blood, obtained at surgery. These receptors all stem from a girl aged 2 to 9 with tuberous sclerosis and intractable seizures.

The J gene is TRBJ1-1, the V gene TRBV29-1; D call uncertain. The V gene lost 7 bases and the J gene lost 4 bases, with 19 bases spanning the gap. CDR1 is SQVTM, CDR2 ANQGSEA, per germline. This CDR3 has 14 amino acids. This CDR3 reads CSARDRGLGTEAFF. DNA for the CDR3: TGCAGCGCACGGGATCGGGGATTGGGCACTGAAGCTTTCTTT.

CDR3 residues: CASRAASYNEQFF. The CDR3 DNA is TGTGCCAGCAGAGCGGCTTCCTACAATGAGCAGTTCTTC. V is TRBV7-2 and J is TRBJ2-1, with a possible D match to TRBD2 (5 bases). Trimming stripped 6 bases from V and 1 base from J, with 7 bases between. The CDR3 has 13 amino acids. In germline, CDR1 is SGHTA, CDR2 FQGNSA.

The chain is built from TRBV3-1 (or the pseudogene TRBV3-2) and TRBJ1-1, with TRBD1 matching over 7 bases. V lost 4 bases to trimming and J lost 4 bases; unmatched junction nucleotides: 6. The CDR3 is 14 residues long. Germline CDR1 LGHDT, CDR2 YNNKEL (reference sequence). CDR3 sequence reads: CASSPGQAFTEAFF. The CDR3 bases are TGTGCCAGCAGCCCCGGACAGGCGTTCACTGAAGCTTTCTTT.

The gene calls are TRBV9 and TRBJ1-4; TRBD1 might be the D (5 bases). CDR1 is SGDLS and CDR2 is YYNGEE in the germline V gene. This CDR3 comprises 14 residues. Trimming removed 3 bases from V and 5 bases from J, with 11 bases in between. Written as DNA, the CDR3 is TGTGCCAGCAGCGGCGGGACGGAGAATGAAAAACTGTTTTTT. Its protein product is CASSGGTENEKLFF.

The chain employs TRBV18 and TRBJ1-2, with D possibly being TRBD1 (5 bases). The CDR3 consists of 15 residues. In germline, CDR1 is KGHSH, CDR2 LQKENI. V lost 3 bases, J lost 1 base, and 12 bases lay in between. The CDR3 here is CASSPGTGGNYGYTF. The CDR3 region has the DNA TGTGCCAGCTCACCCGGGACCGGGGGTAACTATGGCTACACCTTC.

The genes are TRBV27 and TRBJ1-1, with 8 nucleotides matching TRBD1. J lost 8 bases, V lost 5 bases, and 7 bases had no gene match. CDR3 length: 13 amino acids. CDR1 and CDR2 (germline): MNHEY, SMNVEV (reference sequence). The DNA for the CDR3 is TGTGCCAGCAGTCTAACAGGGGGAAGAGAAGCTTTCTTT. Translating gives CASSLTGGREAFF.

The genes are TRBV25-1 and TRBJ1-1; the D gene is possibly TRBD1 (6 bases). V lost 6 bases, J lost 5 bases, and 13 bases lay in between. CDR3 length: 13 amino acids. In germline, CDR1 is MGHDK, CDR2 SYGVNS. The CDR3 DNA follows: TGTGCCAGCAGACAGGGAAGGGTAACTGAAGCTTTCTTT. This sequence encodes CASRQGRVTEAFF.

This chain links TRBV5-1 with TRBJ1-2; D not resolved. Between the trimmed V and J ends, which lost 1 base and 4 bases, there was a span of 8 bases. The CDR3 contains 13 residues. CDR1 SGHRS and CDR2 YFSETQ come from the germline V gene. CDR3 protein: CASSLSTGYGYTF. The CDR3 DNA reads TGCGCCAGCAGCTTGTCGACCGGCTATGGCTACACCTTC. Combining the CDR3 with reference TRBV5-1 and TRBJ1-2 gives the whole variable domain KAGVTQTPRYLIKTRGQQVTLSCSPISGHRSVSWYQQTPGQGLQFLFEYFSETQRNKGNFPGRFSGRQFSNSRSEMNVSTLELGDSALYLCASSLSTGYGYTFGSGTRLTVV.

This rearrangement joins TRBV7-9 to TRBJ1-2, with D possibly being TRBD1 (6 bases). CDR1 is SEHNR, CDR2 FQNEAQ, per germline (reference sequence). The CDR3 sequence is 13 residues long. The V end was cut by 0 bases, the J end by 5 bases, with 7 bases between. The CDR3 DNA is TGTGCCAGCAGCTTAGCGGGGGCGTATGGCTACACCTTC. Residues: CASSLAGAYGYTF.

The gene calls are TRBV5-8 and TRBJ1-5; D is ambiguous. The CDR3 is 15 amino acids. V lost 0 bases and J lost 0, with 7 bases in between. Germline values: CDR1 SGHTS, CDR2 YDEGEE. CDR3 in DNA: TGTGCCAGCAGCTTGGGAATTGATAGCAATCAGCCCCAGCATTTT. Translation gives CASSLGIDSNQPQHF.

The chain carries TRBV6-5 and TRBJ1-4; 9 bases line up with TRBD1. Germline V gene lookup returns CDR1 MNHEY and CDR2 SVGAGI. The trim removed 0 bases at V and 7 bases at J, leaving 3 bases unmatched. The CDR3 has 15 amino acids. CDR3 DNA sequence: TGTGCCAGCAGTTACTCTACAGGGGGCAGTGAAAAACTGTTTTTT. This sequence encodes CASSYSTGGSEKLFF.

The chain joins TRBV7-3 to TRBJ1-1; 8 nucleotides align to TRBD1. Germline values: CDR1 SGHTA, CDR2 FQGTGA. The V segment lost 3 bases and the J segment 3 bases; nucleotides outside the gene matches: 0. The CDR3 has 13 residues. The CDR3 region is CASSLDRDTEAFF. The DNA of the CDR3 is TGTGCCAGCAGCTTGGACAGGGACACTGAAGCTTTCTTT.

The V and J genes are TRBV9 and TRBJ2-2; tentatively, D is TRBD1 or TRBD2 (5 bases each). CDR1 is SGDLS and CDR2 is YYNGEE in the germline V gene. Between the trimmed V and J ends, which lost 3 bases and 6 bases, there was a span of 15 bases. The CDR3 totals 15 residues. The CDR3 DNA follows: TGTGCCAGCAGCGCAGCCGGGGCCCAGTCCGGGGAGCTGTTTTTT. Its protein product is CASSAAGAQSGELFF. Full variable domain (rest looked up from reference TRBV9 and TRBJ2-2): DSGVTQTPKHLITATGQRVTLRCSPRSGDLSVYWYQQSLDQGLQFLIQYYNGEERAKGNILERFSAQQFPDLHSELNLSSLELGDSALYFCASSAAGAQSGELFFGEGSRLTVL.

The chain uses TRBV30 and TRBJ1-1; possibly TRBD1 for D (6 bases). The CDR3 is 10 residues long. Germline lookup yields CDR1 GTSNPN and CDR2 SVGIG (reference sequence). Between the trimmed V and J ends, which lost 5 bases and 7 bases, there was a span of 8 bases. CDR3 protein: CAWGQYEAFF. CDR3 in DNA: TGTGCCTGGGGACAGTATGAAGCTTTCTTT.

This chain joins TRBV4-1 and TRBJ2-7; 10 positions agree with TRBD1. CDR3 size: 15 residues. CDR1 MGHRA and CDR2 YSYEKL come from the germline V gene. The junction had 7 bases not matched to a gene; V was cut back by 5 bases and J by 3 bases. This chain's CDR3 is CASSDGQGVSYEQYF. CDR3 bases: TGCGCCAGCAGCGACGGACAGGGGGTAAGCTACGAGCAGTACTTC.

This chain connects TRBV12-5 to TRBJ1-1; D is perhaps TRBD1 (5 bases). V was clipped by 4 bases and J by 0 bases, with 6 bases between them. The germline V gene has CDR1 LGHNT and CDR2 FRNRAP. The length of the CDR3 is 13 residues. CDR3 loop: CASGSGLNTEAFF. The CDR3 DNA reads as TGTGCTAGTGGTTCAGGGTTGAACACTGAAGCTTTCTTT.

The J gene is TRBJ2-7, the V gene TRBV10-2; D not certain. Germline CDR1 WSHSY, CDR2 SAAADI. Trimming shortened V by 6 bases and J by 0 bases, and 9 bases separated the two germline ends. The CDR3 spans 13 residues. CDR3 DNA: TGCGCCAGCAGAGATGCGACCTCCTACGAGCAGTACTTC. Translated, it gives CASRDATSYEQYF.

J is TRBJ2-2 and V is TRBV3-1 (or the pseudogene TRBV3-2), with 11 bases aligning to TRBD2. The CDR3 consists of 16 residues. Germline trimming cut 4 bases from V and 2 bases from J; bases unmatched to any gene: 3. CDR1 is LGHDT, CDR2 YNNKEL, per germline (reference sequence). The chain's CDR3 is CASSPSGGINTGELFF. Here the CDR3 DNA reads TGTGCCAGCAGCCCTAGCGGGGGGATTAACACCGGGGAGCTGTTTTTT.

The count of this clone is one. The chain employs TRBV2 and TRBJ1-5; TRBD1 aligns across 10 bases. After removal of 7 bases from V and 4 bases from J, the junction contained 10 bases not matched to a gene. Per germline, CDR1 SNHLY and CDR2 FYNNEI. The CDR3 consists of 16 residues. The CDR3 DNA reads as TGTGCCAGCACCGACCAAGGGACAGGGGTAAATCAGCCCCAGCATTTT. Translating gives CASTDQGTGVNQPQHF.

This chain connects TRBV2 to TRBJ2-7; TRBD1 aligns across 7 bases. V lost 5 bases, J lost 2 bases, and 0 bases stayed unmatched. Germline-derived CDR1 and CDR2 are SNHLY and FYNNEI. The CDR3 totals 12 residues. CDR3 DNA: TGTGCCAGCAGTACAGGGGCCTACGAGCAGTACTTC. The encoded protein is CASSTGAYEQYF.

The J gene is TRBJ1-4, the V gene TRBV6-5, with D maybe TRBD1 (5 bases). V dropped 8 bases and J dropped 5 bases, with 18 bases sitting between them. Germline loops: CDR1 MNHEY, CDR2 SVGAGI. This CDR3 has 15 amino acids. This chain's CDR3 is CASGSAGSPNEKLFF. The CDR3 DNA reads as TGTGCCAGCGGAAGCGCAGGGTCCCCGAATGAAAAACTGTTTTTT.